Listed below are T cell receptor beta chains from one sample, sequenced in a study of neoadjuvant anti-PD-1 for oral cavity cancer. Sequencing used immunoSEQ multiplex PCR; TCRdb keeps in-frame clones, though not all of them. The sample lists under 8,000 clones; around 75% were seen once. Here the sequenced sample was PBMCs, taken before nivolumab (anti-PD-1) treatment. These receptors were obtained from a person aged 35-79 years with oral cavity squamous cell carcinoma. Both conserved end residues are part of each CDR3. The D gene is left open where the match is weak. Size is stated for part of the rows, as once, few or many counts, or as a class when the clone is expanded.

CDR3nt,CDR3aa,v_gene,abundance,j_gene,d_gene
TGTGCCAGCAGCTTAGGCAGGGAAGAGACCCAGTACTTC,CASSLGREETQYF,TRBV11-2,-,TRBJ2-5,-
TGTGCCAGCAGTTCCCCCCGGACAGCTCTCTCCTACGAGCAGTACTTC,CASSSPRTALSYEQYF,TRBV6-5,-,TRBJ2-7,-
TGTGCCATCAGGGACAGCTCTGGAAACACCATATATTTT,CAIRDSSGNTIYF,TRBV10-3,few,TRBJ1-3,-
TGTGCCAGCAGTGGGGCCCAAGAGACCCAGTACTTC,CASSGAQETQYF,TRBV6-5,once,TRBJ2-5,-
TGTGCCAGCAGCCCCCGGGACTACCGTGAGACCCAGTACTTC,CASSPRDYRETQYF,TRBV7-6,-,TRBJ2-5,TRBD2
TGTGCCAGCAGTGAATATGGCCGGATGGGGGGCTACACCTTC,CASSEYGRMGGYTF,TRBV25-1,-,TRBJ1-2,-
TGCGCCAGCAGCCGAATGCCAGGGACCGCCGCGAACACCGGGGAGCTGTTTTTT,CASSRMPGTAANTGELFF,TRBV5-1,-,TRBJ2-2,-
TGTGCCAGCACAAGGGACCAGTATCAGCCCCAGCATTTT,CASTRDQYQPQHF,TRBV2,-,TRBJ1-5,-
TGTGCCATCAGTGAGGGCATGTATAGCAATCAGCCCCAGCATTTT,CAISEGMYSNQPQHF,TRBV10-3,-,TRBJ1-5,-
TGTGCCAGCAGTTTATTTCAAACAGGCGGGGGGAAGAGGAGTTCACCCCTCCACTTT,CASSLFQTGGGKRSSPLHF,TRBV27,few,TRBJ1-6,-
TGTGCCAGCAGCTTACGGGGTTCCTACGAGCAGTACTTC,CASSLRGSYEQYF,TRBV7-9,few,TRBJ2-7,-
TGTGCCAGCAGCTTTTCAGGGAAAGCCTATGGCTACACCTTC,CASSFSGKAYGYTF,TRBV11-2,-,TRBJ1-2,-
TGTGCCAGCAGCCCTAGGGCAGCAACTAATGAAAAACTGTTTTTT,CASSPRAATNEKLFF,TRBV6-6,-,TRBJ1-4,-
TGTGCCAGCAGCTCCCCCCTAGGGCGTACCGGGGAGCTGTTTTTT,CASSSPLGRTGELFF,TRBV7-9,-,TRBJ2-2,-
TGTGCCAGCAGCTTAGACAGGGGCTCCTACAATGAGCAGTTCTTC,CASSLDRGSYNEQFF,TRBV7-7,-,TRBJ2-1,TRBD1
TGTGCCAGCAGTCCCGACCAACTCCTTACTGGAGCTTTCTTT,CASSPDQLLTGAFF,TRBV7-9,-,TRBJ1-1,-
TGTGCCAGCAGCGCACGCGTTAAGGGTGGAGGCGGGGAGCTGTTTTTT,CASSARVKGGGGELFF,TRBV5-6,-,TRBJ2-2,-
TGTGCCAGCAGCGTGACAGGGTCGTTCGGTTCACCCCTCCACTTT,CASSVTGSFGSPLHF,TRBV9,-,TRBJ1-6,TRBD1
TGTGCCAGTAGTATCAGAGGTAGTGGCGGCACAGATACGCAGTATTTT,CASSIRGSGGTDTQYF,TRBV19,-,TRBJ2-3,-
TGCGCCAGCAGCATTGCCCCTGATTACAATCAGCCCCAGCATTTT,CASSIAPDYNQPQHF,TRBV5-1,few,TRBJ1-5,-
TGTGCCAGCAGTCGACAGGGGTGGACTGAAGCTTTCTTT,CASSRQGWTEAFF,TRBV6-5,-,TRBJ1-1,TRBD1
TGCGCCAGCAGCCAAGATTTGGCTGAAGCTTTCTTT,CASSQDLAEAFF,TRBV4-1,-,TRBJ1-1,-
TGTGCCAGCAGCCCACGGGACAGGGTAGCTAATGAAAAACTGTTTTTT,CASSPRDRVANEKLFF,TRBV7-8,-,TRBJ1-4,TRBD1
TGTGCCAGCAGCATAAGGGGGGCCAATGAGCAGTTCTTC,CASSIRGANEQFF,TRBV7-2,-,TRBJ2-1,-
TGTGCCATCAATAGGGGACAGGGCGTTGGGGAGACCCAGTACTTC,CAINRGQGVGETQYF,TRBV10-3,-,TRBJ2-5,TRBD1
TGTGCCAGTAGTATAGCTAGCGGCTCCTACAATGAGCAGTTCTTC,CASSIASGSYNEQFF,TRBV19,-,TRBJ2-1,TRBD2
TGCGCCAGCAGCTTGACAGGGTCTACATATGGCTACACCTTC,CASSLTGSTYGYTF,TRBV5-1,-,TRBJ1-2,-
TGTGCCAGCAAACGACTCGGGGATGGAAACACCATATATTTT,CASKRLGDGNTIYF,TRBV11-2,-,TRBJ1-3,-
TGTGCCAGCTCACTCGGACAGATTAGCTCCTACGAGCAGTACTTC,CASSLGQISSYEQYF,TRBV18,-,TRBJ2-7,-
TGTGCCAGCAGCAACCTATTTAATTCACCCCTCCACTTT,CASSNLFNSPLHF,TRBV6-6,-,TRBJ1-6,-
TGTGCCAGCAGAGCCACAGGTGAAGCTTTCTTT,CASRATGEAFF,TRBV7-2,-,TRBJ1-1,-
TGTGCCATCAGTGGACTGCCCGGGGGGAACTATGGCTACACCTTC,CAISGLPGGNYGYTF,TRBV10-3,-,TRBJ1-2,-
TGTGCCAGCAGGAGAGGTGACACCTCCTACAATGAGCAGTTCTTC,CASRRGDTSYNEQFF,TRBV2,few,TRBJ2-1,-
TGTGCCAGCGGGCAGAAACCAGACTTGAACACTGAAGCTTTCTTT,CASGQKPDLNTEAFF,TRBV6-1,-,TRBJ1-1,-
TGTGCCAGCAGCCCTTGGTCCTCGACAGGCAATGAGCAGTTCTTC,CASSPWSSTGNEQFF,TRBV7-2,-,TRBJ2-1,-
TGCGCCAGCAGGCTGGCGACCCCTCCTACAGATACGCAGTATTTT,CASRLATPPTDTQYF,TRBV5-1,-,TRBJ2-3,-
TGTGCCAGCAGCCCCGGACAGTTTGGAGGAGGTGGCTACACCTTC,CASSPGQFGGGGYTF,TRBV6-5,-,TRBJ1-2,-
TGTGCCAGCAGCTTTAGCGGGGCCTCCGGGGAGACCCAGTACTTC,CASSFSGASGETQYF,TRBV7-8,-,TRBJ2-5,TRBD2
TGCAGCGTTGAACGGCAGGGTGAAAACATTCAGTACTTC,CSVERQGENIQYF,TRBV29-1,-,TRBJ2-4,-
TGTGCCAGCAGTGACAGGGAAAATTCACCCCTCCACTTT,CASSDRENSPLHF,TRBV6-1,-,TRBJ1-6,-
TGCGCCAGCAGACGGGACAGGAACTACGAGCAGTACTTC,CASRRDRNYEQYF,TRBV5-1,-,TRBJ2-7,TRBD1
TGTGCCAGCAGCGCCAATCCACAGGGAACCTACGAGCAGTACTTC,CASSANPQGTYEQYF,TRBV9,few,TRBJ2-7,-
TGTGCCAGCAGTGTTCCCGGGACAGGACCTAGCACAGATACGCAGTATTTT,CASSVPGTGPSTDTQYF,TRBV25-1,-,TRBJ2-3,TRBD1
TGTGCCAGTAGTACTCGGACTAGCGGGAGCACAGATACGCAGTATTTT,CASSTRTSGSTDTQYF,TRBV19,-,TRBJ2-3,TRBD2
TGTGCCAGCAGCTTAAGGGGTATTCGGGCTAGCGGACGCACAGATACGCAGTATTTT,CASSLRGIRASGRTDTQYF,TRBV7-3,-,TRBJ2-3,TRBD2
TGTGCCAGCAGTGACCGGACAGGGATCAACGAGCAGTACTTC,CASSDRTGINEQYF,TRBV27,-,TRBJ2-7,TRBD1
TGTGCCAGCAGCCTGGGACCGCTGAGCTCCTACGAGCAGTACTTC,CASSLGPLSSYEQYF,TRBV11-2,-,TRBJ2-7,-
TGTGCTAGTGGTTTGGACAGCCGCACAGATACGCAGTATTTT,CASGLDSRTDTQYF,TRBV12-5,-,TRBJ2-3,-
TGTGCCAGCAGCCGACCGGACCCGAACACTGAAGCTTTCTTT,CASSRPDPNTEAFF,TRBV5-4,-,TRBJ1-1,-
TGTGCCAGCAGCTTAGACCCCTCTAGCAAAGAGCAGTTCTTC,CASSLDPSSKEQFF,TRBV7-9,-,TRBJ2-1,-
TGTGCCAGCAGTGAAGGGCGTGGGGCACCCGGTGGCTTC,CASSEGRGAPGGF,TRBV6-1,-,TRBJ1-2,-
TGTGCCAGCAGTTCAAACAGGGGGGGGCCCCAGCATTTT,CASSSNRGGPQHF,TRBV27,-,TRBJ1-5,TRBD1
TGTGCCAGCAGCTTAGGGGGAAACTATGGCTACACCTTC,CASSLGGNYGYTF,TRBV7-8,few,TRBJ1-2,-
TGTGCCAGCAGCCAGGGACAGGGGGCAAGACAGCCCCAGCATTTT,CASSQGQGARQPQHF,TRBV16,-,TRBJ1-5,TRBD1
TGTGCCTGGAGTCCACTCGGACAGGCTAATGAAAAACTGTTTTTT,CAWSPLGQANEKLFF,TRBV30,-,TRBJ1-4,TRBD1
TGTGCCAGCAGCCACTACAGGGTTAACTCCTACGAGCAGTACTTC,CASSHYRVNSYEQYF,TRBV7-2,-,TRBJ2-7,-
TGCACCGTCTCGAGGGCCGGCACCGGGGAGCTGTTTTTT,CTVSRAGTGELFF,TRBV29-1,few,TRBJ2-2,-